These T cell receptor beta chains were read from a single sample in a study of blood T cell repertoires in COVID-19. The table came from immunoSEQ multiplex PCR; TCRdb's copy has only in-frame clones and leaves some out. The table shows around 450,000 clones, with roughly nine tenths occurring only once. Sequencing used PBMCs or T cells enriched from blood (not recorded which). These receptors were taken from a woman aged 18 to 35 who had recovered from COVID-19. Each CDR3 is given with its conserved first and last residue. A D gene is named only where the DNA matches it firmly. For some rows the clone size is stated as once, few or many, or as a class when expanded; others skip it.

abundance	v_gene	j_gene	d_gene	CDR3aa	CDR3nt
once	TRBV5-1	TRBJ2-7	.	CASSFGVDTYEQYF	TGCGCCAGCAGCTTCGGCGTCGACACCTACGAGCAGTACTTC
once	TRBV4-1	TRBJ1-3	.	CASSQEAAMSSGNTIYF	TGCGCCAGCAGCCAAGAAGCGGCAATGAGCTCTGGAAACACCATATATTTT
.	TRBV7-3	TRBJ1-2	TRBD1	CASSSDRGGYTF	TGTGCCAGCAGCTCGGACAGGGGTGGCTACACCTTC
once	TRBV27	TRBJ2-5	.	CASSLDSYQETQYF	TGTGCCAGCAGTTTGGACAGTTACCAAGAGACCCAGTACTTC
.	TRBV5-5	TRBJ1-2	.	CASSQGSDGYTF	TGTGCCAGCAGCCAGGGATCTGATGGCTACACCTTC
.	TRBV7-9	TRBJ2-7	.	CASSSPSYEQYF	TGTGCCAGCAGCTCCCCGTCCTACGAGCAGTACTTC
.	TRBV2	TRBJ1-2	TRBD1	CASRATGGDGYTF	TGTGCCAGCAGGGCGACAGGGGGAGATGGCTACACCTTC
.	TRBV6-1	TRBJ1-2	.	CASSDSIPGYGYTF	TGTGCCAGCAGTGATAGTATTCCGGGCTATGGCTACACCTTC
.	TRBV29-1	TRBJ2-1	TRBD2	CSVEPGLAGGEQFF	TGCAGCGTCGAACCGGGACTAGCGGGGGGGGAGCAGTTCTTC
.	TRBV25-1	TRBJ1-1	.	CASSAVGAQNTEAFF	TGTGCCAGCAGTGCAGTGGGGGCGCAGAACACTGAAGCTTTCTTT
.	TRBV5-1	TRBJ1-2	TRBD1	CASSLAETGNYGYTF	TGCGCCAGCAGCTTGGCCGAGACAGGGAACTATGGCTACACCTTC
many	TRBV5-1	TRBJ2-7	.	CASSSRQELYEQYF	TGCGCCAGCAGCTCCCGACAGGAGCTGTACGAGCAGTACTTC
.	TRBV5-1	TRBJ2-5	TRBD2	CASSWLAGVQETQYF	TGCGCCAGCAGCTGGTTAGCGGGGGTCCAAGAGACCCAGTACTTC
.	TRBV24-1	TRBJ1-1	.	CATPPGWHTEAFF	TGTGCCACCCCGCCAGGGTGGCACACTGAAGCTTTCTTT
.	TRBV6-5	TRBJ1-2	.	CASSYTGYGYTF	TGTGCCAGCAGTTACACGGGTTATGGCTACACCTTC
.	TRBV10-3	TRBJ1-1	TRBD1	CAITPGQLNTEAFF	TGTGCCATCACCCCGGGACAGCTTAACACTGAAGCTTTCTTT
.	TRBV11-2	TRBJ1-4	.	CASTRSGGHEKLFF	TGTGCCAGCACTCGGAGTGGCGGCCATGAAAAACTGTTTTTT
.	TRBV6-5	TRBJ2-5	.	CASSSSGQETQYF	TGTGCCAGCAGTTCGAGTGGCCAAGAGACCCAGTACTTC
.	TRBV28	TRBJ2-2	.	CASSGVSTGELFF	TGTGCCAGCAGCGGGGTTAGCACCGGGGAGCTGTTTTTT
.	TRBV29-1	TRBJ2-7	.	CPYREIYEQYF	TGCCCCTACAGGGAAATCTACGAGCAGTACTTC
.	TRBV7-6	TRBJ1-1	.	CASSLEGGEAFF	TGTGCCAGCAGCTTAGAAGGGGGTGAAGCTTTCTTT
few	TRBV5-6	TRBJ2-5	.	CASSLLAEETQYF	TGTGCCAGCAGCTTGCTGGCAGAAGAGACCCAGTACTTC
once	TRBV29-1	TRBJ2-5	TRBD2	CSWTSGGETQYF	TGCAGCTGGACTAGCGGAGGGGAGACCCAGTACTTC
once	TRBV5-5	TRBJ2-7	.	CASSFGQGTYEQYF	TGTGCCAGCAGCTTCGGTCAGGGGACCTACGAGCAGTACTTC
few	TRBV3-1/TRBV3-2	TRBJ2-7	.	CASGGSSYEQYF	TGTGCCAGCGGGGGCAGCTCCTACGAGCAGTACTTC
.	TRBV4-1	TRBJ1-1	TRBD1	CASSFHPGQGGGKAFF	TGCGCCAGCAGTTTTCATCCGGGACAGGGAGGGGGGAAAGCTTTCTTT
.	TRBV7-2	TRBJ2-6	.	CASSSPGSGANVLTF	TGTGCCAGCAGCTCTCCAGGGTCTGGGGCCAACGTCCTGACTTTC
.	TRBV7-8	TRBJ1-5	TRBD1	CASSLSGTAYSNQPQHF	TGTGCCAGCAGCTTATCGGGGACAGCTTATAGCAATCAGCCCCAGCATTTT
.	TRBV4-1	TRBJ1-2	.	CASSQLAGIANYGYTF	TGCGCCAGCAGCCAACTTGCGGGTATCGCTAACTATGGCTACACCTTC
.	TRBV7-9	TRBJ1-5	TRBD1	CASQDGDRGNQPQHF	TGTGCCAGCCAAGATGGAGACAGGGGCAATCAGCCCCAGCATTTT
.	TRBV12-3/TRBV12-4	TRBJ2-7	.	CASSLESVYEQYF	TGTGCCAGCAGTTTGGAGTCAGTCTACGAGCAGTACTTC
.	TRBV5-6	TRBJ1-1	TRBD1	CASSQLGQRSFF	TGTGCCAGCAGCCAGTTGGGACAGCGGTCTTTCTTT
.	TRBV4-2	TRBJ1-2	.	CASSQGPYGYTF	TGTGCCAGCAGCCAGGGGCCCTATGGCTACACCTTC
.	TRBV7-2	TRBJ2-1	.	CATAKGSSWNEQFF	TGTGCCACCGCTAAAGGGAGTAGTTGGAATGAGCAGTTCTTC
once	TRBV4-1	TRBJ1-5	TRBD1	CASSQGTGGLLGYQPQHF	TGCGCCAGCAGCCAAGGGACAGGGGGCCTCCTTGGATATCAGCCCCAGCATTTT
.	TRBV4-1	TRBJ1-3	.	CASSQVRAWNRTPSGNTIYF	TGCGCCAGCAGCCAAGTACGAGCCTGGAACAGGACGCCCTCTGGAAACACCATATATTTT
.	TRBV6-5	TRBJ1-1	.	CASSGRTGGTEAFF	TGTGCCAGCAGCGGCCGGACTGGCGGCACTGAAGCTTTCTTT
.	TRBV15	TRBJ1-6	TRBD1	CATSSLLWHRTGRILNSPLHF	TGTGCCACCAGCAGCCTTCTCTGGCACCGGACAGGGCGTATTTTAAATTCACCCCTCCACTTT
.	TRBV23-1	TRBJ1-1	.	CASSPNFWRTEAFF	TGCGCCAGCAGTCCCAACTTTTGGAGAACTGAAGCTTTCTTT
.	TRBV28	TRBJ1-6	TRBD1	CASSPQGKGSSPLHF	TGTGCCAGCAGTCCACAGGGGAAAGGGAGTTCACCCCTCCACTTT
.	TRBV7-2	TRBJ2-1	TRBD2	CASSPYPLAGEQFF	TGTGCCAGCAGCCCATACCCACTAGCGGGTGAGCAGTTCTTC
.	TRBV15	TRBJ1-1	TRBD1	CATSRDFSRGNFF	TGTGCCACCAGCAGAGATTTTAGCAGGGGGAATTTCTTT
.	TRBV28	TRBJ2-6	.	CASSLRLPNVLTF	TGTGCCAGCAGTTTAAGACTGCCCAACGTCCTGACTTTC
.	TRBV6-5	TRBJ1-4	TRBD1	CASYDRDHEKLFF	TGTGCCAGCTACGACAGGGACCATGAAAAACTGTTTTTT
few	TRBV7-9	TRBJ1-2	TRBD1	CASSTLSGQNYGYTF	TGTGCCAGCAGCACCTTGTCGGGACAGAACTATGGCTACACCTTC
.	TRBV2	TRBJ2-7	.	CASTPQGLSYEQYF	TGTGCCAGCACCCCGCAGGGCCTCTCCTACGAGCAGTACTTC
.	TRBV28	TRBJ2-5	.	CASSLDTQETQYF	TGTGCCAGCAGTTTAGACACCCAAGAGACCCAGTACTTC
.	TRBV6-4	TRBJ1-2	TRBD1	CASSENVGTANRGAGYTF	TGTGCCAGCAGTGAAAACGTCGGGACAGCTAACAGGGGGGCGGGCTACACCTTC
.	TRBV12-3/TRBV12-4	TRBJ1-2	.	CASSLGRLAYTF	TGTGCCAGCAGTTTAGGCAGGTTGGCCTACACCTTC
.	TRBV2	TRBJ1-2	.	CASREVRGFYGYTF	TGTGCCAGCAGAGAAGTAAGAGGTTTCTATGGCTACACCTTC
once	TRBV19	TRBJ2-7	.	CASSMGHEQYF	TGTGCCAGTAGTATGGGCCACGAGCAGTACTTC